This is a list of T cell receptor beta chains from one sample in a study of CD8+CD57+ T cells in acquired aplastic anemia. TCRdb analysed the reads with MiXCR anew, one entry per CDR3 protein. The sample holds approximately 170,000 distinct CDR3 sequences, about half seen once. Sequencing was done on a sample of sorted CD4+, CD8+, or CD8+CD57+ T cells (not recorded which) from PBMCs. These receptors all come from a human donor with aplastic anemia. Each CDR3 is given with its conserved first and last residue. Fields, in order: D gene, V gene, J gene, CDR3 length, clone size, CDR3 DNA, CDR3 protein. The D gene is left open where the match is weak. Size is omitted from some rows. Given values are once, few, many or a class for expanded clones.

D gene: TRBD2; V gene: TRBV2; J gene: TRBJ2-7; CDR3 length: 14; clone size: .; CDR3 DNA: TGTGCCAGCAGACTAGCGGGGGCAAAATACGAGCAGTACTTC; CDR3 protein: CASRLAGAKYEQYF
D gene: .; V gene: TRBV29-1; J gene: TRBJ1-1; CDR3 length: 13; clone size: .; CDR3 DNA: TGCAGCGTTGAAGATCAGTCGGTCACTGAAGCTTTCTTT; CDR3 protein: CSVEDQSVTEAFF
D gene: .; V gene: TRBV19; J gene: TRBJ2-3; CDR3 length: 14; clone size: many; CDR3 DNA: TGTGCCAGTAGTATTCGGCCGATCACAGATACGCAGTATTTT; CDR3 protein: CASSIRPITDTQYF
D gene: .; V gene: TRBV2; J gene: TRBJ2-7; CDR3 length: 11; clone size: few; CDR3 DNA: TGTGCCAGCAGTGATTTCTACGAGCAGTACTTC; CDR3 protein: CASSDFYEQYF
D gene: TRBD1; V gene: TRBV11-3; J gene: TRBJ1-1; CDR3 length: 16; clone size: few; CDR3 DNA: TGTGCCAGCAGCTTAGTTCCCGGGACAGGGGATAATGAAGCTTTCTTT; CDR3 protein: CASSLVPGTGDNEAFF
D gene: .; V gene: TRBV20-1; J gene: TRBJ2-6; CDR3 length: 14; clone size: many; CDR3 DNA: TGCAGTGTACAGTCGCCCTCTGGGGCCAACGTCCTGACTTTC; CDR3 protein: CSVQSPSGANVLTF
D gene: .; V gene: TRBV24-1; J gene: TRBJ2-1; CDR3 length: 13; clone size: .; CDR3 DNA: TGTGCCACCAGTGATGCCCCCCGGGACGATAGGTTCTTC; CDR3 protein: CATSDAPRDDRFF
D gene: .; V gene: TRBV6-1; J gene: TRBJ2-5; CDR3 length: 15; clone size: many; CDR3 DNA: TGTGCCAGCAGTGAAAGAAGAGGAGGGTACGAGACCCAGTACTTC; CDR3 protein: CASSERRGGYETQYF
D gene: .; V gene: TRBV24-1; J gene: TRBJ2-2; CDR3 length: 19; clone size: many; CDR3 DNA: TGTGCCACCAGTGGAGGTAGATGGAAGGGGGAGTGGAACACCGGGGAGCTGTTTTTT; CDR3 protein: CATSGGRWKGEWNTGELFF
D gene: .; V gene: TRBV20-1; J gene: TRBJ2-3; CDR3 length: 13; clone size: many; CDR3 DNA: TGCAGTGCTAGTAACGGGAACACAGATACGCAGTATTTT; CDR3 protein: CSASNGNTDTQYF
D gene: .; V gene: TRBV7-2; J gene: TRBJ2-7; CDR3 length: 13; clone size: .; CDR3 DNA: TGTGCCAGCAGCTTAGGAGGGCACCACGAGCAGTACTTC; CDR3 protein: CASSLGGHHEQYF
D gene: .; V gene: TRBV2; J gene: TRBJ1-2; CDR3 length: 14; clone size: once; CDR3 DNA: TGTGCCAGCGTAGCGGACGGAGAGAACTATGGCCACACCTTC; CDR3 protein: CASVADGENYGHTF
D gene: TRBD1; V gene: TRBV4-1; J gene: TRBJ1-1; CDR3 length: 15; clone size: .; CDR3 DNA: TGCGTCAGCAGCCAACCCGACAGGGGGTCCGCTGAAGCTTTCTTT; CDR3 protein: CVSSQPDRGSAEAFF